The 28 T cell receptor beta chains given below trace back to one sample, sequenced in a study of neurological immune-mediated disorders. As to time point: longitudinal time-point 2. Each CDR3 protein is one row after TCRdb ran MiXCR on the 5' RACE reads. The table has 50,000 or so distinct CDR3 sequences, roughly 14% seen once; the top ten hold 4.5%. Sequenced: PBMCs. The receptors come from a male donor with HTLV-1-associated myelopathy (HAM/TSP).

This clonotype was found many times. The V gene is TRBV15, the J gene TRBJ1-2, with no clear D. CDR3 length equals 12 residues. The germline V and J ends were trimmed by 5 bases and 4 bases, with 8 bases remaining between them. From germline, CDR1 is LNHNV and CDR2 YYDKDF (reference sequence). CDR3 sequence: CATSRHTYGYTF. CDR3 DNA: TGTGCCACCAGCCGACACACCTATGGCTACACCTTC.

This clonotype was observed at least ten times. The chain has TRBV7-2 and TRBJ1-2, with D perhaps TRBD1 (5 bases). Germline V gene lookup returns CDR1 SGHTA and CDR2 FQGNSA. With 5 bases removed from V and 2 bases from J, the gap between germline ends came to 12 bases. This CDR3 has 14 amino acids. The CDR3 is CASSPRQWNYGYTF. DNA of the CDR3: TGTGCCAGCAGCCCTCGACAGTGGAACTATGGCTACACCTTC. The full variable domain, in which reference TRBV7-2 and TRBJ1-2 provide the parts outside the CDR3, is GAGVSQSPSNKVTEKGKDVELRCDPISGHTALYWYRQSLGQGLEFLIYFQGNSAPDKSGLPSDRFSAERTGGSVSTLTIQRTQQEDSAVYLCASSPRQWNYGYTFGSGTRLTVV.

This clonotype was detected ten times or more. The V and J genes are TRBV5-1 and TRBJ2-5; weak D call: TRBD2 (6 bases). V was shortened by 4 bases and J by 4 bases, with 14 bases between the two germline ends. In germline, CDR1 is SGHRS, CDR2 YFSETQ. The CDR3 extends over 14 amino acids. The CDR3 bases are TGCGCCAGCAGCCTCCGGGACTCCTCAGAGACCCAGTACTTC. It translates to CASSLRDSSETQYF.

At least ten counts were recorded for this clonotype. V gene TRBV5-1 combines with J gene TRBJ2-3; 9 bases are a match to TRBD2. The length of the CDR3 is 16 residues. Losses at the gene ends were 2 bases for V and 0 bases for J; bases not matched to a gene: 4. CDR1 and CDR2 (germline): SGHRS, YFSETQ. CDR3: CASSLSSGGSTDTQYF. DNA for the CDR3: TGCGCCAGCAGCTTATCCAGCGGGGGGAGCACAGATACGCAGTATTTT.

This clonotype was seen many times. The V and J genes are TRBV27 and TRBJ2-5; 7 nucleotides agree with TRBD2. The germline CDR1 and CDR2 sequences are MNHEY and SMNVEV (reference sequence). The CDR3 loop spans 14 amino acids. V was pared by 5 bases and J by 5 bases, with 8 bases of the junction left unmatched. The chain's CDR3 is CASSTRRGGETQYF. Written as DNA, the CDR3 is TGTGCCAGCAGTACACGACGGGGAGGGGAGACCCAGTACTTC.

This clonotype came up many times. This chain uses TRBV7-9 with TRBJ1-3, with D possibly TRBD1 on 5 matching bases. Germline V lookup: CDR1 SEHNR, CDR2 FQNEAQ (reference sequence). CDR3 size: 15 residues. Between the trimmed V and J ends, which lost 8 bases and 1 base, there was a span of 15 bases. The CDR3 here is CASWETGGSGNTIYF. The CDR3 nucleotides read TGTGCCAGCTGGGAGACGGGGGGATCTGGAAACACCATATATTTT.

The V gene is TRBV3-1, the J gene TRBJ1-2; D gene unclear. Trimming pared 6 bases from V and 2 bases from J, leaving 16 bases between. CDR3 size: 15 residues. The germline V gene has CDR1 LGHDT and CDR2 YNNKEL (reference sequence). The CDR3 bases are TGTGCCAGCAGTCTTCTACTTCACGTAAACTATGGCTACACCTTC. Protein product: CASSLLLHVNYGYTF.

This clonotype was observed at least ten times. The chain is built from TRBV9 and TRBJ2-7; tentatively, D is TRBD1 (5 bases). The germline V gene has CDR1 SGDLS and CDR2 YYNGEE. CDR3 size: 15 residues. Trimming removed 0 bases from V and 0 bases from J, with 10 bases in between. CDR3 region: CASSVDQTVSYEQYF. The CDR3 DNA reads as TGTGCCAGCAGCGTAGATCAGACAGTCTCCTACGAGCAGTACTTC.

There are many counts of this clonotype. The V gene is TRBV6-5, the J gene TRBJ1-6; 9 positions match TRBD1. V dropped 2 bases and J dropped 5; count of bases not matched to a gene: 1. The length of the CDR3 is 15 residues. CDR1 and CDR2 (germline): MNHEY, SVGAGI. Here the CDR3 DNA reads TGTGCCAGCAGTTACACAGGGGGCGATAATTCACCCCTCCACTTT. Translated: CASSYTGGDNSPLHF.

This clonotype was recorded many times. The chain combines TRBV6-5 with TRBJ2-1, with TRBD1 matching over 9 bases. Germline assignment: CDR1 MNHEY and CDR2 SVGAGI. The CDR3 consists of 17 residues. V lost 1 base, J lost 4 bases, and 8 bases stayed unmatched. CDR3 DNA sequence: TGTGCCAGCAGTTACTTAAATACAGGGGGCCCATACAATGAGCAGTTCTTC. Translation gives CASSYLNTGGPYNEQFF.

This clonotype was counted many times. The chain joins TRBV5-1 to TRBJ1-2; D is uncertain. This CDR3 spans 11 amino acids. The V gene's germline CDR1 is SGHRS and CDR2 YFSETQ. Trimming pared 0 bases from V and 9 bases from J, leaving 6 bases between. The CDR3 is CASSLEGRYTF. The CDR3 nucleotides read TGCGCCAGCAGCTTGGAGGGTCGCTACACCTTC.

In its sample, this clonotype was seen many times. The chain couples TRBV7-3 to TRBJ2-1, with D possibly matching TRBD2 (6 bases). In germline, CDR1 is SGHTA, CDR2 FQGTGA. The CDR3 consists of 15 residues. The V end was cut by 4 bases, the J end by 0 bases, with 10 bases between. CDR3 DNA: TGTGCCAGCAGCTCTGCGGGGAGCTCCTACAATGAGCAGTTCTTC. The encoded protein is CASSSAGSSYNEQFF.

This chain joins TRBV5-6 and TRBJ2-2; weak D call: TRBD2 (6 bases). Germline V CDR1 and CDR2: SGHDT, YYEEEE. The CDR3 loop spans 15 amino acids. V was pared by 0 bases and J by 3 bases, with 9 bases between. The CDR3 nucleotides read TGTGCCAGCAGCTTGGACAGCGGGCACACCGGGGAGCTGTTTTTT. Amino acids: CASSLDSGHTGELFF.

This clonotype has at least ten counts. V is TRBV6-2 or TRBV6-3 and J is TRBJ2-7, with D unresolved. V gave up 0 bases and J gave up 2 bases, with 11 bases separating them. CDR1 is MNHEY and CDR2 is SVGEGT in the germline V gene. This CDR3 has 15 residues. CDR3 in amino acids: CASSYSSWQPYEQYF. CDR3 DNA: TGTGCCAGCAGTTACTCGAGTTGGCAGCCCTACGAGCAGTACTTC.

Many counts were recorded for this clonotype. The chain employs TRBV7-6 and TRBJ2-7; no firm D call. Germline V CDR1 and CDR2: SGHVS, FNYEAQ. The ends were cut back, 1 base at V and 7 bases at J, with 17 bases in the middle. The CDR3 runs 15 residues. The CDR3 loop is CASSLGSNRAGEQYF. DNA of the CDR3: TGTGCCAGCAGCTTAGGGTCTAATCGGGCCGGAGAGCAGTACTTC.

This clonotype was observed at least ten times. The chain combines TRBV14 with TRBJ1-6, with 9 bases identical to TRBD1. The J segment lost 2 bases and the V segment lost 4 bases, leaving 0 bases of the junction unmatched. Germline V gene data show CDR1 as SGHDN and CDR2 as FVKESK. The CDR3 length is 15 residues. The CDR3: CASSRTGAYNSPLHF. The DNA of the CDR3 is TGTGCCAGCAGCCGGACAGGGGCCTATAATTCACCCCTCCACTTT.

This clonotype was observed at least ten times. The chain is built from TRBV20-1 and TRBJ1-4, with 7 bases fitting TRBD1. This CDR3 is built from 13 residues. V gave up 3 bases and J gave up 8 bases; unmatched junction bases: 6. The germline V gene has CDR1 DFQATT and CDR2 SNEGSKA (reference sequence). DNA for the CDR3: TGCAGTGCTAGGGGCACAGGGGCAGAAAAACTGTTTTTT. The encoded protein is CSARGTGAEKLFF.

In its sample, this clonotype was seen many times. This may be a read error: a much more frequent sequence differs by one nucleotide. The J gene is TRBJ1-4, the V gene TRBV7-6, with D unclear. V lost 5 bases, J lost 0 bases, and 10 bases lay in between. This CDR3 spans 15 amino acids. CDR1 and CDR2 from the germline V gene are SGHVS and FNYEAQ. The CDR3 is CASSRGETTNEKLFF. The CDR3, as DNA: TGTGCCAGCAGCCGTGGAGAGACAACTAATGAAAAACTGTTTTTT.

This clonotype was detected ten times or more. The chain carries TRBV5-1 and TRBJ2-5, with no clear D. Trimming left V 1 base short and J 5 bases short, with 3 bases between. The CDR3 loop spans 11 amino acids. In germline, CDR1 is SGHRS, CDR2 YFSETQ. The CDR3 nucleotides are TGCGCCAGCAGCTTGATGGAGACCCAGTACTTC. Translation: CASSLMETQYF.

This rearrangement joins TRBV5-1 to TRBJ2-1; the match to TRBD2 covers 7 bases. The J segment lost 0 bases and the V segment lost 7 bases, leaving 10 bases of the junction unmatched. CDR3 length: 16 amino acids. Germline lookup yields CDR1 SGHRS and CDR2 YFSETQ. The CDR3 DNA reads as TGCGCCAGCGGCCCACTAGCGAGAAGCTCCTACAATGAGCAGTTCTTC. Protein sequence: CASGPLARSSYNEQFF.

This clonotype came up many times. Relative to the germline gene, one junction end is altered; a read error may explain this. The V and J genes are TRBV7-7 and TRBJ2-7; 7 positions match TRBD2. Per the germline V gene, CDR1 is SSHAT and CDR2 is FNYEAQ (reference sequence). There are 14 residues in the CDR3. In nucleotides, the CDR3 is TGTGCTAGCAGCTTAGGGAGGGGAACCTACGAGCAGTACTTC. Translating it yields CASSLGRGTYEQYF.

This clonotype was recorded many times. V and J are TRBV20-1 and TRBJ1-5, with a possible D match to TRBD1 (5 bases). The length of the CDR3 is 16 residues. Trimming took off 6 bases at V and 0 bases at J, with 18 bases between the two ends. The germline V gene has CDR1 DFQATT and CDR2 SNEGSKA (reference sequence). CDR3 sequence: CSAPLAGTNSNQPQHF. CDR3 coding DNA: TGCAGTGCCCCCCTTGCAGGGACTAATAGCAATCAGCCCCAGCATTTT.

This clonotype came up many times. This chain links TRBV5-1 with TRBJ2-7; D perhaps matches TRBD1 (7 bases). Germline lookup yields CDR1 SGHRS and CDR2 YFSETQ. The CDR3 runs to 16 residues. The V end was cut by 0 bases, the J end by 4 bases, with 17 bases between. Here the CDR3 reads CASSLGGGGGSYEQYF. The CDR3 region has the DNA TGCGCCAGCAGCTTGGGTGGAGGGGGCGGTTCTTACGAGCAGTACTTC.

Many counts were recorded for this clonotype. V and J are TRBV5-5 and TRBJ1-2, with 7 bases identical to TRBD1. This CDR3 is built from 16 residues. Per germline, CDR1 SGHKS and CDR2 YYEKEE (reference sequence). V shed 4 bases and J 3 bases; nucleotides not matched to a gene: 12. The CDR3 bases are TGTGCCAGCAGCCTTAAAAGGACAGGCGAATACTATGGCTACACCTTC. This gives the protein CASSLKRTGEYYGYTF.

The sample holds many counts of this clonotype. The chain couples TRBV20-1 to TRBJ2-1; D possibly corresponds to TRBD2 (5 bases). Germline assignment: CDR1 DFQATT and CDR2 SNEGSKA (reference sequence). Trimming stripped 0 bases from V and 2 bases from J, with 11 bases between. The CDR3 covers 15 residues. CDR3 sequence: CSARDRGGPYNEQFF. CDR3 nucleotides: TGCAGTGCTAGAGATCGGGGTGGACCCTACAATGAGCAGTTCTTC.

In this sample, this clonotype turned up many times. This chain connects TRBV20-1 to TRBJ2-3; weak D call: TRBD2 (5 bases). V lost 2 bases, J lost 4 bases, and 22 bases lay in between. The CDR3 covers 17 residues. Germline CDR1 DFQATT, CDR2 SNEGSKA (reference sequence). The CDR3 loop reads CSARPIFTGSSADTQYF. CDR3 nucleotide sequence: TGCAGTGCTAGACCCATATTTACGGGGTCCTCGGCAGATACGCAGTATTTT.

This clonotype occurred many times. The CDR3: CASSFGILNTDTQYF. As DNA, the CDR3 is TGTGCCAGCAGCTTTGGGATTTTAAACACAGATACGCAGTATTTT. V usage is TRBV7-2 and J usage is TRBJ2-3; D unclear. The germline CDR1 and CDR2 sequences are SGHTA and FQGNSA. V was trimmed by 3 bases and J by 2 bases, leaving 12 bases between them. The CDR3 extends over 15 amino acids.

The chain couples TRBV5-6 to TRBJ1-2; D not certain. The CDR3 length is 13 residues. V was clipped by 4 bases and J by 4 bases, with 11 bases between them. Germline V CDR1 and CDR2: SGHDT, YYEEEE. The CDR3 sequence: CASSPNRAYGYTF. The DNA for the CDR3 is TGTGCCAGCAGCCCTAACAGAGCCTATGGCTACACCTTC.